The 30 T cell receptor beta chains below all came from one sample that was sequenced in a study of OX40 agonist ivuxolimab in advanced cancers. The protocol used for the library was the immunoSEQ multiplex PCR assay. This is the immuneACCESS table as TCRdb keeps it, with only in-frame sequences that have V and J called. A part of the clones is gone; compared with another copy, unresolved V genes explain less than half, and the rest is unexplained. Here the sample has around 62,000 clones; roughly 80% occur a single time. About 5% of the sample is held by the ten biggest clonotypes. The material sequenced was CD4+ or CD8+ T cells sorted from blood, taken in a trial of the OX40 agonist ivuxolimab. These TCRs come from an adult with an advanced solid tumor such as melanoma, head and neck, liver or kidney cancer.

This rearrangement joins TRBV4-1 to TRBJ2-3; 9 nucleotides match TRBD2. Germline loops: CDR1 MGHRA, CDR2 YSYEKL. The CDR3 loop spans 16 amino acids. The junction had 6 bases not matched to a gene; V was cut back by 3 bases and J by 2 bases. Here the CDR3 reads CASSQSLAGATDTQYF. The CDR3 DNA reads TGCGCCAGCAGCCAGTCCTTAGCGGGGGCCACAGATACGCAGTATTTT.

The table lists this clone with a few counts. For the CDR3, the DNA is TGTGCCAGCAGCCTTGAGGGACCGCTACTCTACGAGCAGTACTTC. This codes for CASSLEGPLLYEQYF. V gene TRBV5-5 combines with J gene TRBJ2-7; D may be TRBD1 or TRBD2 (5 bases each). CDR1 is SGHKS and CDR2 is YYEKEE in the germline V gene (reference sequence). Trimming took off 4 bases at V and 3 bases at J, with 17 bases between the two ends. The CDR3 has 15 residues.

The rearrangement uses TRBV7-2 and TRBJ2-1, with a tentative D call TRBD2 (6 bases). CDR1 and CDR2 from the germline V gene are SGHTA and FQGNSA. V gave up 1 base and J gave up 10 bases, with 17 bases separating them. This CDR3 spans 15 amino acids. CDR3 sequence reads: CASSLEPGVGLEQFF. The CDR3 nucleotides are TGTGCCAGCAGCTTAGAGCCAGGAGTGGGACTCGAGCAGTTCTTC.

This chain connects TRBV15 to TRBJ2-5; 9 bases are a match to TRBD1. Germline CDR1 reads LNHNV; CDR2 reads YYDKDF (reference sequence). The CDR3 sequence is 14 residues long. V lost 5 bases to trimming and J lost 7 bases; unmatched junction nucleotides: 8. This chain's CDR3 is CATSPDRGYGTQYF. The CDR3 nucleotides are TGTGCCACCAGCCCGGACAGGGGTTATGGGACCCAGTACTTC.

CDR3 DNA sequence: TGTGCCAGCAGCCAAGATCGGTCAGCTCAAGAGACCCAGTACTTC. Its protein product is CASSQDRSAQETQYF. The chain recombines TRBV7-3 with TRBJ2-5; D is ambiguous. CDR1 SGHTA and CDR2 FQGTGA come from the germline V gene. V lost 5 bases and J lost 2, with 15 bases in between. This CDR3 has 15 residues. Complete variable domain (other parts from reference TRBV7-3 and TRBJ2-5): GAGVSQTPSNKVTEKGKYVELRCDPISGHTALYWYRQSLGQGPEFLIYFQGTGAADDSGLPNDRFFAVRPEGSVSTLKIQRTERGDSAVYLCASSQDRSAQETQYFGPGTRLLVL.

The chain uses TRBV7-2 and TRBJ2-5, with 11 positions matching TRBD2. The V and J ends lost 6 bases and 1 base, in that order; junction bases with no gene match: 10. The germline V gene encodes CDR1 SGHTA and CDR2 FQGNSA. CDR3 length: 17 residues. CDR3 nucleotide sequence: TGTGCCAGCAGGACGGTAGCGGGAGGGAGTAGCCAAGAGACCCAGTACTTC. Translation gives CASRTVAGGSSQETQYF.

This CDR3 is CASSLRTRGEKLFF. As DNA, the CDR3 is TGTGCCAGCAGCTTAAGGACTCGGGGTGAAAAACTGTTTTTT. V is TRBV7-2 and J is TRBJ1-4; no definite D call. Trimming removed 2 bases at V and 7 bases at J, with 11 bases between. The CDR3 sequence is 14 residues long. Germline values: CDR1 SGHTA, CDR2 FQGNSA.

The chain couples TRBV18 to TRBJ2-7; TRBD1 aligns across 7 bases. The CDR3 covers 14 residues. Looked up from germline, CDR1 is KGHSH and CDR2 is LQKENI. After removal of 3 bases from V and 2 bases from J, the junction contained 4 bases not matched to a gene. The CDR3, as DNA: TGTGCCAGCTCACCGGCGACAGGGCCCTACGAGCAGTACGTC. Translated, it gives CASSPATGPYEQYV.

This clone was recorded only once. The gene calls are TRBV6-4 and TRBJ1-5; D gene ambiguous. V lost 2 bases and J 4 bases, leaving 6 bases between the germline ends. Germline lookup yields CDR1 MRHNA and CDR2 SNTAGT. This CDR3 contains 13 residues. The CDR3, as DNA: TGTGCCAGCAGTGACAGGTCTAATCAGCCCCAGCATTTT. Translation gives CASSDRSNQPQHF.

This sequence joins TRBV27 and TRBJ2-7; 7 bases are a match to TRBD2. This CDR3 has 16 amino acids. From germline, CDR1 is MNHEY and CDR2 SMNVEV (reference sequence). Trimming removed 3 bases from V and 6 bases from J; junction bases left unmatched: 14. In nucleotides, the CDR3 is TGTGCCAGCAGTTTTTCGGTTGGGAGGGCCTCCGGCGAGCAGTACTTC. It translates to CASSFSVGRASGEQYF.

The chain is built from TRBV6-1 and TRBJ1-2, with D tentatively TRBD1 (6 bases). The CDR3 loop spans 15 amino acids. Trimming stripped 1 base from V and 4 bases from J, with 13 bases between. From germline, CDR1 is MNHNS and CDR2 SASEGT. CDR3 bases: TGTGCCAGCAGTGAAGGGGGGCGGGTGAGCTATGGCTACACCTTC. Translating it yields CASSEGGRVSYGYTF.

The count of this clone is one. The CDR3 DNA is TGTGCCAGCAGCCCCGGGACTTACTACGAGCAGTACTTC. The encoded protein is CASSPGTYYEQYF. This chain connects TRBV5-6 to TRBJ2-7, with D perhaps TRBD2 (6 bases). The V gene lost 4 bases and the J gene lost 3 bases, with 11 bases spanning the gap. This CDR3 has 13 amino acids. Per germline, CDR1 SGHDT and CDR2 YYEEEE.

The sample holds one count of this clone. The chain employs TRBV27 and TRBJ2-2; D perhaps matches TRBD1 (6 bases). Trimming cost V 4 bases and J 4 bases, with 10 bases left between them. There are 14 residues in the CDR3. Germline V gene lookup returns CDR1 MNHEY and CDR2 SMNVEV (reference sequence). In DNA, the CDR3 is TGTGCCAGCAGTTCCGGACAGCTCACCGGGGAGCTGTTTTTT. Translation gives CASSSGQLTGELFF.

This chain uses TRBV9 with TRBJ2-5; D remains ambiguous. The length of the CDR3 is 13 residues. Trimming removed 0 bases from V and 5 bases from J, with 8 bases in between. Germline CDR1 reads SGDLS; CDR2 reads YYNGEE. CDR3 nucleotide sequence: TGTGCCAGCAGCGTAGATAGGGATGAGACCCAGTACTTC. This translates into CASSVDRDETQYF.

The rearrangement links TRBV18 to TRBJ2-7, with 8 nucleotides matching TRBD2. The CDR3 is 17 amino acids. Germline V lookup: CDR1 KGHSH, CDR2 LQKENI. The V segment lost 5 bases and the J segment 1 base; nucleotides outside the gene matches: 13. In DNA, the CDR3 is TGTGCCAGCTCAGCCCTCTCCGGCGGGGGGCATTCCTACGAGCAGTACGTC. Translating gives CASSALSGGGHSYEQYV.

The gene calls are TRBV11-2 and TRBJ1-1, with 9 nucleotides matching TRBD1. Germline-derived CDR1 and CDR2 are SGHAT and FQNNGV. V was pared by 6 bases and J by 7 bases, with 0 bases of the junction left unmatched. The CDR3 has 11 amino acids. The CDR3 coding sequence is TGTGCCAGCAGGGGACAGGGTGAAGCTTTCTTT. Translating gives CASRGQGEAFF.

This clone has only one observation. This chain uses TRBV5-5 with TRBJ2-1; D is ambiguous. In germline, CDR1 is SGHKS, CDR2 YYEKEE (reference sequence). CDR3 length: 13 residues. V lost 0 bases and J 5 bases, leaving 6 bases between the germline ends. The CDR3: CASSLEPNNEQFF. In nucleotides, the CDR3 is TGTGCCAGCAGCTTGGAACCTAACAATGAGCAGTTCTTC.

The rearrangement joins TRBV5-8 to TRBJ2-7, with a tentative D call TRBD2 (5 bases). The CDR3 is 13 residues long. Germline V gives CDR1 SGHTS, CDR2 YDEGEE. Between the trimmed V and J ends, which lost 4 bases and 5 bases, there was a span of 13 bases. The CDR3 loop reads CASSRSRVHEQYV. The CDR3 bases are TGTGCCAGCAGCCGATCGAGGGTCCACGAGCAGTACGTC.

V gene TRBV6-5 combines with J gene TRBJ1-5; no firm D call. This CDR3 is 14 amino acids long. The V and J ends lost 6 bases and 1 base respectively, with 10 bases between them. CDR1 MNHEY and CDR2 SVGAGI come from the germline V gene. In DNA, the CDR3 is TGTGCCAGCAGCTCTTTTGACAGCAATCAGCCCCAGCATTTT. It is translated as CASSSFDSNQPQHF.

This clone appeared once. This chain links TRBV10-3 with TRBJ1-1; no definite D call. Looked up from germline, CDR1 is ENHRY and CDR2 is SYGVKD. The length of the CDR3 is 14 residues. The germline V and J ends were trimmed by 2 bases and 2 bases, with 9 bases remaining between them. The CDR3 loop is CAISEPRENTEAFF. The CDR3 DNA reads TGTGCCATCAGTGAGCCTAGAGAAAACACTGAAGCTTTCTTT.

This chain joins TRBV4-1 and TRBJ1-1, with no clear D. With 1 base removed from V and 9 bases from J, the gap between germline ends came to 12 bases. The CDR3 has 13 amino acids. Germline CDR1 is MGHRA and CDR2 is YSYEKL. The CDR3 is CASSQVEAEQAFF. In DNA form, the CDR3 reads TGCGCCAGCAGCCAAGTGGAGGCCGAACAAGCTTTCTTT.

The chain carries TRBV13 and TRBJ2-3, with D perhaps given as TRBD1 or TRBD2 (5 bases each). The V and J ends lost 5 bases and 0 bases respectively, with 21 bases between them. This CDR3 spans 18 amino acids. Germline V gene lookup returns CDR1 PRHDT and CDR2 FYEKMQ (reference sequence). The CDR3 loop is CASSPRYGPEGSTDTQYF. The CDR3, as DNA: TGTGCCAGCAGCCCCCGTTATGGCCCCGAGGGGAGCACAGATACGCAGTATTTT. The full variable domain, in which reference TRBV13 and TRBJ2-3 provide the parts outside the CDR3, is AAGVIQSPRHLIKEKRETATLKCYPIPRHDTVYWYQQGPGQDPQFLISFYEKMQSDKGSIPDRFSAQQFSDYHSELNMSSLELGDSALYFCASSPRYGPEGSTDTQYFGPGTRLTVL.

The V call is TRBV5-1, the J call TRBJ2-3; no clear D gene. CDR3 length: 14 residues. Germline V CDR1 and CDR2: SGHRS, YFSETQ. The ends were cut back, 2 bases at V and 0 bases at J, with 7 bases in the middle. CDR3 in amino acids: CASSFSTSTDTQYF. CDR3 DNA sequence: TGCGCCAGCAGCTTTTCTACTAGCACAGATACGCAGTATTTT. Full variable domain (outside the CDR3, taken from reference TRBV5-1 and TRBJ2-3): KAGVTQTPRYLIKTRGQQVTLSCSPISGHRSVSWYQQTPGQGLQFLFEYFSETQRNKGNFPGRFSGRQFSNSRSEMNVSTLELGDSALYLCASSFSTSTDTQYFGPGTRLTVL.

The CDR3 sequence is CASSDSGGALGNEQFF. CDR3 in DNA: TGTGCCAGCAGTGATAGCGGGGGGGCTCTTGGCAATGAGCAGTTCTTC. The chain carries TRBV25-1 and TRBJ2-1; 11 bases align to TRBD2. The J segment lost 6 bases and the V segment lost 3 bases, leaving 7 bases of the junction unmatched. The germline V gene has CDR1 MGHDK and CDR2 SYGVNS. This CDR3 is built from 16 residues.

This chain joins TRBV7-9 and TRBJ2-3; no definite D call. With 3 bases removed from V and 3 bases from J, the gap between germline ends came to 4 bases. The CDR3 runs 12 residues. Per the germline V gene, CDR1 is SEHNR and CDR2 is FQNEAQ (reference sequence). The CDR3 sequence: CASSFGTDTQYF. DNA of the CDR3: TGTGCCAGCAGCTTTGGTACAGATACGCAGTATTTT. Using reference TRBV7-9 and TRBJ2-3 for the parts outside the CDR3, the full variable domain is DTGVSQNPRHKITKRGQNVTFRCDPISEHNRLYWYRQTLGQGPEFLTYFQNEAQLEKSRLLSDRFSAERPKGSFSTLEIQRTEQGDSAMYLCASSFGTDTQYFGPGTRLTVL.

The rearrangement links TRBV2 to TRBJ2-7; D not resolved. The CDR3 length is 10 residues. Germline lookup yields CDR1 SNHLY and CDR2 FYNNEI. With 8 bases removed from V and 1 base from J, the gap between germline ends came to 3 bases. The CDR3 region is CASVSYEQYV. DNA of the CDR3: TGTGCCAGCGTATCCTACGAGCAGTACGTC.

This clone was counted only a few times. The CDR3 DNA reads TGTGCCAGCAGCCGGCCGCCGACAGGCGGAGATGGCTACACCTTC. The encoded protein is CASSRPPTGGDGYTF. This sequence joins TRBV7-9 and TRBJ1-2; maybe TRBD1 (6 bases). Between the trimmed V and J ends, which lost 5 bases and 6 bases, there was a span of 19 bases. Germline V gives CDR1 SEHNR, CDR2 FQNEAQ (reference sequence). The CDR3 runs to 15 residues.

The chain has TRBV28 and TRBJ1-3; 8 bases line up with TRBD1. Germline CDR1 is MDHEN and CDR2 is SYDVKM. The V segment lost 5 bases and the J segment 3 bases; nucleotides outside the gene matches: 9. The CDR3 is 16 residues long. Written as DNA, the CDR3 is TGTGCCAGCAGTACTGGACAGGGAAAACATGGAAACACCATATATTTT. It yields the protein CASSTGQGKHGNTIYF. The full variable domain, with the rest looked up from reference TRBV28 and TRBJ1-3, is DVKVTQSSRYLVKRTGEKVFLECVQDMDHENMFWYRQDPGLGLRLIYFSYDVKMKEKGDIPEGYSVSREKKERFSLILESASTNQTSMYLCASSTGQGKHGNTIYFGEGSWLTVV.

The chain carries TRBV7-3 and TRBJ2-5; unclear D gene. CDR3 length: 14 amino acids. The V gene lost 4 bases and the J gene lost 1 base, with 10 bases spanning the gap. In germline, CDR1 is SGHTA, CDR2 FQGTGA. The CDR3 loop reads CASSYAGRQETQYF. The CDR3 region has the DNA TGTGCCAGCAGCTATGCAGGCCGCCAAGAGACCCAGTACTTC. Using reference TRBV7-3 and TRBJ2-5 for the parts outside the CDR3, the full variable domain is GAGVSQTPSNKVTEKGKYVELRCDPISGHTALYWYRQSLGQGPEFLIYFQGTGAADDSGLPNDRFFAVRPEGSVSTLKIQRTERGDSAVYLCASSYAGRQETQYFGPGTRLLVL.

The J gene is TRBJ2-2, the V gene TRBV7-9, with TRBD2 matching 9 bases. V lost 5 bases and J lost 3; bases outside the gene matches: 10. Germline V gives CDR1 SEHNR, CDR2 FQNEAQ (reference sequence). The CDR3 covers 17 residues. The CDR3 sequence: CASSINLAGGHTGELFF. The CDR3 nucleotides are TGTGCCAGCAGCATAAATTTGGCGGGGGGGCACACCGGGGAGCTGTTTTTT.